This T cell receptor (beta chain) was identified during a study of shared clonotypes between healthy human individuals. About the study: Three CD4 naive, three CD4 memory, two CD8 naive and one CD8 memory plate were used per donor. General study results and limits: Across subsets, estimated richness was generally greater for naive than for memory populations.

Only CD45RO-negative cells positively selected for CCR7 counted as naive CD8 cells, so terminally differentiated effector memory CD45RA+ cells were excluded. All donors were Caucasian adults living in Nashville, Tennessee. The assay was carried out at the deep level. Clones were sequenced by immunoSEQ multiplex PCR, and TCRdb holds only the in-frame ones, with some missing. The repertoire consists of roughly 2 million clones, with roughly 94% occurring once and the leading ten covering roughly 1.1%. As for this clone: Its target is not known.

This CDR3 has 13 residues. Per the germline V gene, CDR1 is SGHTA and CDR2 is FQGTGA. The V and J ends lost 8 bases and 3 bases respectively, with 13 bases between them. The sequenced material came from naive CD8+ T cells sorted from blood. V gene TRBV7-3 combines with J gene TRBJ1-1, with D perhaps TRBD1 (5 bases). This clonotype originated in a man aged 18 to 29 in good health. This chain's CDR3 is CASSGDVDTEAFF. The CDR3 region has the DNA TGTGCCAGCTCGGGGGATGTGGACACTGAAGCTTTCTTT.